This entry describes one T cell receptor beta chain. Its specificity is not known. Primers used in a second PCR of roughly 6 to 11 cycles were a sample-barcoded 5' primer and a J-beta primer mix. Carrying 12 random nucleotides, a template-switch adaptor labeled each individual cDNA molecule. MiXCR was run by TCRdb on the 5' RACE reads, yielding one entry per CDR3 protein. The table lists fewer than 1.5 million distinct CDR3 sequences, roughly 45% of them singletons. Germline values: CDR1 ENHRY, CDR2 SYGVKD. The CDR3 is made up of 17 amino acids. V trimming: 4 bases; J trimming: 0 bases; junction bases outside the gene matches: 11. These data originate in a study of blood T cells in healthy people across ages. The wider study: Template switching picked up about one barcoded beta molecule for each two T cells. Overall study findings and caveats: Among long-lived donors, naive CD4+ cells were more numerous and diversity higher than in aged donors.

Each donor was a healthy Caucasian individual from Russia, aged 6 to 90. This sequence originates from a woman aged 18-29 years in good health. Sequenced material: blood. The genes are TRBV10-3 and TRBJ1-1, with 7 bases fitting TRBD1. The CDR3 DNA reads as TGTGCCATCAGTGTCAACCCAGGGGGGAGTTTGAACACTGAAGCTTTCTTT. This gives the protein CAISVNPGGSLNTEAFF.